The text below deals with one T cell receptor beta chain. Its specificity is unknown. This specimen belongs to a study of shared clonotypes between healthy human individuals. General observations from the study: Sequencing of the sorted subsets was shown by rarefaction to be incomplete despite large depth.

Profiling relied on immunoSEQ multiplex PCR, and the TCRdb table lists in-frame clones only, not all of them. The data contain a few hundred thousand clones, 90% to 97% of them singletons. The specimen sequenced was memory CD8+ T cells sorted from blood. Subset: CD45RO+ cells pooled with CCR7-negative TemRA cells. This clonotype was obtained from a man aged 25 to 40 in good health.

The CDR3 is CASSAPLSPQYF. DNA for the CDR3: TGTGCCAGCAGCGCCCCCTTGTCGCCGCAGTACTTC. This chain joins TRBV11-1 and TRBJ2-7; D call uncertain. The CDR3 is 12 amino acids. The germline V gene has CDR1 SGHAT and CDR2 FQDESV (reference sequence). V was shortened by 5 bases and J by 9 bases, with 14 bases between the two germline ends. The full variable domain, with the rest looked up from reference TRBV11-1 and TRBJ2-7, is EAEVAQSPRYKITEKSQAVAFWCDPISGHATLYWYRQILGQGPELLVQFQDESVVDDSQLPKDRFSAERLKGVDSTLKIQPAELGDSAMYLCASSAPLSPQYFGPGTRLTVT.